A single sample is the source of the 13 T cell receptor beta chains below, sequenced in a study of cytomegalovirus exposure and HLA in healthy donors. PCR used 60 Vbeta primers and 13 Jbeta primers. Profiling relied on immunoSEQ multiplex PCR, and the TCRdb table lists in-frame clones only, not all of them. The sample records roughly 120,000 clones, 65% to 80% being singletons. Sample: PBMCs. These receptors came from a woman aged 55-70 years in good health and CMV-seropositive.

The rearrangement joins TRBV25-1 to TRBJ1-3; D is undetermined. Trimming left V 4 bases short and J 11 bases short, with 15 bases between. The germline gives CDR1 MGHDK, CDR2 SYGVNS. The CDR3 totals 13 residues. This chain's CDR3 is CASSALGSGSIYF. The DNA for the CDR3 is TGTGCCAGCAGTGCCCTAGGCTCGGGATCCATATATTTT.

The CDR3 region has the DNA TGTGCCAGTAGTATATATGGGACTAGCGGATACAATGAGCAGTTCTTC. Residues: CASSIYGTSGYNEQFF. The chain has TRBV19 and TRBJ2-1; 11 bases line up with TRBD2. V lost 2 bases to trimming and J lost 4 bases; unmatched junction nucleotides: 4. CDR1 is LNHDA, CDR2 SQIVND, per germline (reference sequence). The CDR3 is 16 amino acids.

The rearrangement links TRBV25-1 to TRBJ2-7; 8 bases fit TRBD2. Germline lookup yields CDR1 MGHDK and CDR2 SYGVNS. The V segment lost 0 bases and the J segment 3 bases; nucleotides outside the gene matches: 1. The CDR3 extends over 14 amino acids. CDR3: CASSEYGTSYEQYF. The CDR3 DNA is TGTGCCAGCAGTGAATATGGGACTAGCTACGAGCAGTACTTC.

DNA of the CDR3: TGCGCCAGCAGCCCTGGAGTGGACACTGAAGCTTTCTTT. Protein: CASSPGVDTEAFF. This sequence joins TRBV5-1 and TRBJ1-1; no clear D. Germline V gene data show CDR1 as SGHRS and CDR2 as YFSETQ. V lost 4 bases to trimming and J lost 3 bases, with 10 bases between them. The CDR3 is 13 amino acids.

The V and J genes are TRBV6-5 and TRBJ2-1, with 14 bases lining up with TRBD2. Per the germline V gene, CDR1 is MNHEY and CDR2 is SVGAGI. V lost 2 bases to trimming and J lost 10 bases; unmatched junction nucleotides: 7. This CDR3 is built from 16 residues. CDR3: CASSYRTSGRNREQFF. CDR3 nucleotide sequence: TGTGCCAGCAGTTACCGGACTAGCGGGAGGAACCGAGAGCAGTTCTTC.

The rearrangement links TRBV6-6 to TRBJ1-4, with 7 bases aligning to TRBD1. V was clipped by 6 bases and J by 3 bases; unmatched bases: 7. In germline, CDR1 is MNHNY, CDR2 SVGAGI (reference sequence). The CDR3 is 15 residues long. The CDR3: CASREGGKSNEKLFF. In DNA form, the CDR3 reads TGTGCCAGCAGGGAAGGGGGCAAGTCTAATGAAAAACTGTTTTTT.

The chain carries TRBV7-9 and TRBJ2-5; TRBD1 matches at 9 bases. Germline V lookup: CDR1 SEHNR, CDR2 FQNEAQ (reference sequence). V lost 1 base and J lost 5; bases outside the gene matches: 8. The CDR3 length is 16 residues. The CDR3: CASSLGTGATGETQYF. The CDR3 coding sequence is TGTGCCAGCAGCTTAGGGACAGGGGCCACCGGGGAGACCCAGTACTTC.

This clone was picked up one time. The rearrangement uses TRBV5-1 and TRBJ2-2, with D maybe TRBD1 (6 bases). CDR3 length: 16 amino acids. Per the germline V gene, CDR1 is SGHRS and CDR2 is YFSETQ. Deletions cut 0 bases from V and 2 bases from J, with 11 bases between. The CDR3 region is CASSLADRKNTGELFF. The CDR3 DNA reads as TGCGCCAGCAGCTTGGCTGACAGGAAAAACACCGGGGAGCTGTTTTTT.

This chain uses TRBV19 with TRBJ1-1; tentatively, D is TRBD1 (6 bases). Germline loops: CDR1 LNHDA, CDR2 SQIVND (reference sequence). The CDR3 runs to 13 residues. V lost 9 bases and J lost 0, with 11 bases in between. The chain's CDR3 is CASQDRLNTEAFF. CDR3 nucleotide sequence: TGTGCCAGCCAGGACAGACTGAACACTGAAGCTTTCTTT.

The gene calls are TRBV9 and TRBJ1-2; D is possibly TRBD1 (5 bases). The germline V and J ends were trimmed by 4 bases and 4 bases, with 8 bases remaining between them. This CDR3 comprises 12 residues. Germline values: CDR1 SGDLS, CDR2 YYNGEE. The CDR3 reads CASSHQGYGYTF. The CDR3 coding sequence is TGTGCCAGCAGCCACCAGGGCTATGGCTACACCTTC.

This clone was detected a few times. The chain carries TRBV7-3 and TRBJ2-5; 10 bases fit TRBD2. CDR3 size: 18 residues. The junction had 13 bases not matched to a gene; V was cut back by 1 base and J by 5 bases. CDR1 and CDR2 from the germline V gene are SGHTA and FQGTGA. In DNA form, the CDR3 reads TGTGCCAGCAGCTTAAAGGGGGGTCCGCTAGCGGGAGTGGAGACCCAGTACTTC. This gives the protein CASSLKGGPLAGVETQYF.

This chain links TRBV7-9 with TRBJ1-2; D is possibly TRBD1 (5 bases). Trimming cost V 7 bases and J 0 bases, with 15 bases left between them. The CDR3 runs 15 residues. The germline V gene encodes CDR1 SEHNR and CDR2 FQNEAQ (reference sequence). The chain's CDR3 is CASIPRGGANYGYTF. The CDR3 DNA reads as TGTGCCAGCATCCCGCGGGGGGGAGCTAACTATGGCTACACCTTC.

This rearrangement joins TRBV30 to TRBJ1-1; weak D call: TRBD1 (5 bases). This CDR3 is built from 12 residues. The V gene's germline CDR1 is GTSNPN and CDR2 SVGIG (reference sequence). Trimming removed 4 bases at V and 7 bases at J, with 13 bases between. In DNA form, the CDR3 reads TGTGCCTGGACGGAGGGGAGGGGTGAAGCTTTCTTT. Its translation is CAWTEGRGEAFF.